The 5 T cell receptor beta chains in this list originate from one sample, sequenced in a study of OX40 agonist ivuxolimab in advanced cancers. The assay was immunoSEQ multiplex PCR, and TCRdb's table has in-frame clones only and misses some. The sample includes tens of thousands of clones, approximately 86% of them seen just once. The sequences come from CD4+ or CD8+ T cells sorted from blood, collected in a trial of the OX40 agonist ivuxolimab. The source of these receptors is an adult with an advanced solid tumor such as melanoma, head and neck, liver or kidney cancer.

The chain uses TRBV18 and TRBJ1-4, with unresolved D. Germline V CDR1 and CDR2: KGHSH, LQKENI. The CDR3 contains 14 residues. Deletions cut 4 bases from V and 0 bases from J, with 6 bases between. CDR3 protein: CASSLHATNEKLFF. The CDR3 region has the DNA TGTGCCAGCTCACTCCATGCAACTAATGAAAAACTGTTTTTT.

This clone was observed a handful of times. This sequence joins TRBV29-1 and TRBJ1-1; D unresolved. Germline assignment: CDR1 SQVTM and CDR2 ANQGSEA. The CDR3 length is 12 residues. Trimming took off 4 bases at V and 0 bases at J, with 6 bases between the two ends. The CDR3 region has the DNA TGCAGCGTTGCATTCTTGAACACTGAAGCTTTCTTT. Amino acids: CSVAFLNTEAFF.

The chain joins TRBV9 to TRBJ2-5, with 9 bases matching TRBD2. V shed 2 bases and J 4 bases; nucleotides not matched to a gene: 6. The CDR3 covers 15 residues. Germline V gives CDR1 SGDLS, CDR2 YYNGEE. CDR3: CASSVTSGNAETQYF. For the CDR3, the DNA is TGTGCCAGCAGCGTGACTAGCGGAAATGCAGAGACCCAGTACTTC.

This chain connects TRBV11-3 to TRBJ2-1; D is unclear. The V gene lost 5 bases and the J gene lost 4 bases, with 9 bases spanning the gap. Germline CDR1 reads SGHNT; CDR2 reads YENEEA. The CDR3 consists of 13 residues. CDR3 sequence reads: CASSRREYNEQFF. Here the CDR3 DNA reads TGTGCCAGCAGCCGGAGAGAGTACAATGAGCAGTTCTTC.

This sequence joins TRBV6-6 and TRBJ2-7; 12 bases agree with TRBD1. Trimming removed 7 bases from V and 6 bases from J; junction bases left unmatched: 10. The CDR3 runs 15 residues. Germline V gene data show CDR1 as MNHNY and CDR2 as SVGAGI (reference sequence). CDR3 bases: TGTGCCAGCACCCCGGGACAGGGGGCGTTGGGCGAGCAGTACTTC. This encodes CASTPGQGALGEQYF.